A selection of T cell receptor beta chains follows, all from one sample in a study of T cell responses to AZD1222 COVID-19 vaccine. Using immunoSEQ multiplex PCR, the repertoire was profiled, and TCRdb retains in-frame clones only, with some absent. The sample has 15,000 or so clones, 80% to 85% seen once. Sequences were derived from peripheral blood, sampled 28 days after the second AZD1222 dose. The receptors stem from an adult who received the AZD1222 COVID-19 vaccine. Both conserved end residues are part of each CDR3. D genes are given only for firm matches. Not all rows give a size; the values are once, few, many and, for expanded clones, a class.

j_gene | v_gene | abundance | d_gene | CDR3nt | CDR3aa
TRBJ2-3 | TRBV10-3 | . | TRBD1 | TGTGCCGTCAATCCGGGACAGGGGGGCACAGATACGCAGTATTTT | CAVNPGQGGTDTQYF
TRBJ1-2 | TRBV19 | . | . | TGTGCCAGTAGTAGCAGACAGATCATCTATGGCTACACCTTC | CASSSRQIIYGYTF
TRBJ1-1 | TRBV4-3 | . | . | TGCGCCAGCAGCCAAGCCCGGGTTTCCGACCCGTACACTGAAGCTTTCTTT | CASSQARVSDPYTEAFF
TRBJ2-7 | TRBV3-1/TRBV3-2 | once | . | TGTGCCAGCACCTCCGGGGTCGAGCAGTACTTC | CASTSGVEQYF
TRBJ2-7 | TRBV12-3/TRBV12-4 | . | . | TGTGCCAGCAGTCCCTCCGGGTACGAGCAGTACTTC | CASSPSGYEQYF
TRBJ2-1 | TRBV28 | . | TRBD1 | TGTGCCAGCAGTTCAGGACAGGGGGCTGTCGATGAGCAGTTCTTC | CASSSGQGAVDEQFF
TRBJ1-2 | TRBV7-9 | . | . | TGTGCCAGCAGCTCACCGGGGCCCTGGGATGGCTACACCTTC | CASSSPGPWDGYTF
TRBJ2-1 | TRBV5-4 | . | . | TGTGCCAGCAGCTTGCAGTTCGAGCAGTTCTTC | CASSLQFEQFF
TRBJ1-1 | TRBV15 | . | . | TGTGCCACCAGCCCGGTGAACACTGAAGCTTTCTTT | CATSPVNTEAFF
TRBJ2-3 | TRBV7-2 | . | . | TGTGCCAGCAGCCCGGGGACCACCTCTAGCACAGATACGCAGTATTTT | CASSPGTTSSTDTQYF
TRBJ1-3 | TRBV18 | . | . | TGTGCCAGCTCACTTACACAGGACTCTGGAAACACCATATATTTT | CASSLTQDSGNTIYF
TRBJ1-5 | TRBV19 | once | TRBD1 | TGTGCCAGTAGTATCTGGAAGAGGGGGCTTCAGCCCCAGCATTTT | CASSIWKRGLQPQHF
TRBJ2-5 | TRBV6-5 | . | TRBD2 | TGTGCCATCACTAGCGGGGGGGCCCGTGGAGAGACCCAGTACTTC | CAITSGGARGETQYF
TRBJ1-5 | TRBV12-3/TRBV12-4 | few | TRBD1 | TGTGCCAGCAGTAGGACAGGGAGACAGCCCCAGCATTTT | CASSRTGRQPQHF
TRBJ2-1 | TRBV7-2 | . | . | TGTGCCAGCAGCTCCATTGAGGGGGGGAATGAGCAGTTCTTC | CASSSIEGGNEQFF
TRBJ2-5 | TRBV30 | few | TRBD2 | TGTGCCTGGAGGGGTCTAGCGGGGGGTGATGGTGAGACCCAGTACTTC | CAWRGLAGGDGETQYF
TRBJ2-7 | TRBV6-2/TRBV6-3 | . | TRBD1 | TGTGCCAGCAGTTATACCGGACAGGTCGGGTACGAGCAGTACTTC | CASSYTGQVGYEQYF
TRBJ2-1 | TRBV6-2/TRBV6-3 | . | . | TGTGCCAGCAGTTATCGAGCCGGGGCGTACAATGAGCAGTTCTTC | CASSYRAGAYNEQFF
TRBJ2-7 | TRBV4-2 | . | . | TGTGCCAGCAGCCAAGAAAGCGCGCGCGCCTACGAGCAGTACTTC | CASSQESARAYEQYF
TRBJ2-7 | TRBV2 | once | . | TGTGCCAGCAGCCCCGTGTACGAGCAGTACTTC | CASSPVYEQYF
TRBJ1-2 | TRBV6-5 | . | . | TGTGCCAGCAGGACCGGGCCCTACTATGGCTACACCTTC | CASRTGPYYGYTF
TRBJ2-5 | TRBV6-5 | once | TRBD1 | TGTGCCAGCAGTCCCGGGACAGGGGTTCAAGAGACCCAGTACTTC | CASSPGTGVQETQYF
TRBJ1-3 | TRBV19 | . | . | TGTGCCAGTACCCTTCCCAGACACTCTGGAAACACCATATATTTT | CASTLPRHSGNTIYF
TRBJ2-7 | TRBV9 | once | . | TGTGCCAGCAGCCCAGGGACCTCCTACGAGCAGTACTTC | CASSPGTSYEQYF
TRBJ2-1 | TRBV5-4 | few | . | TGTGCCAGCAGCTTACGGGGGTCCTACAATGAGCAGTTCTTC | CASSLRGSYNEQFF
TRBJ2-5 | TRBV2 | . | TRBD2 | TGTGCCAGCAGTGATGGCACAGCGGGGGTTAAAGAGACCCAGTACTTC | CASSDGTAGVKETQYF
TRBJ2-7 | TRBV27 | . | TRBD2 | TGTGCCAGCAGTCCGGGACTAGCTGACGAGCAGTACTTC | CASSPGLADEQYF
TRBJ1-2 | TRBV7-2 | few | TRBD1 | TGTGCCAGCAGCTTAGAGGGGGCGCGCGGCTACACCTTC | CASSLEGARGYTF